This T cell receptor beta chain was observed in a study of T-cell memory formation after mild COVID-19. Across the whole study: Each donor largely had its own TCR clusters.

This clonotype was detected a few times. Its antigen is unidentified. CDR3 size: 14 residues. The germline V gene encodes CDR1 SGDLS and CDR2 YYNGEE. The V end was cut by 2 bases, the J end by 2 bases, with 11 bases between. One entry per CDR3 protein, called by TCRdb with MiXCR from the 5' RACE reads. Among 400,000 to 450,000 distinct CDR3 sequences listed, roughly 18% were seen once. Study conclusions and caveats: Contracting CD8+ clones were enriched in EMRA, CD4+ mainly in CM and EM.

The clonotype comes from a man younger than 30 who had mild COVID-19 (a few samples of this study predate the infection). Cell type and time point are not known. The V gene is TRBV9, the J gene TRBJ2-7; D is possibly TRBD2 (6 bases). The specimen was PBMCs or a T cell subset sorted from them (not recorded which). CDR3 in amino acids: CASSVRPGAYEQYF. CDR3 in DNA: TGTGCCAGCAGCGTCCGCCCGGGGGCCTACGAGCAGTACTTC. The whole variable domain, filled in from reference TRBV9 and TRBJ2-7, reads DSGVTQTPKHLITATGQRVTLRCSPRSGDLSVYWYQQSLDQGLQFLIQYYNGEERAKGNILERFSAQQFPDLHSELNLSSLELGDSALYFCASSVRPGAYEQYFGPGTRLTVT.